Presented here are 8 T cell receptor beta chains from one specimen sequenced in a study of spatial heterogeneity in lung cancer (dated by TCRdb to about 2019). Library generation was performed with 5' RACE. Instrument used: NextSeq 500. TCRdb passed the public sequencing reads through fastp at Q25 and MiXCR, retaining productive beta sequences. Duplicate CDR3 protein sequences are folded into a single record with the most common DNA and genes. The sample includes about 85,000 distinct CDR3 sequences, with more than 15% observed a single time. The top ten constitute about 6.8% of the sample. The time point label, read with the paper, signifies: sample taken at primary tumor resection. For TCR sequencing, whole RNA was extracted from tumor and nontumor lung tissue, or from cryopreserved PBMC samples, and no cell sorting was done. Sample: PBMCs, taken at surgery. These receptors all come from a male donor with early-stage non-small cell lung cancer.

The chain recombines TRBV6-6 with TRBJ1-1; D gene unclear. Germline CDR1 MNHNY, CDR2 SVGAGI (reference sequence). The CDR3 extends over 13 amino acids. Trimming cost V 7 bases and J 1 base, with 10 bases left between them. This chain's CDR3 is CASTSEENTEAFF. DNA of the CDR3: TGTGCCAGCACCTCCGAGGAGAACACTGAAGCTTTCTTT.

This clonotype was seen at least ten times. V is TRBV28 and J is TRBJ2-5; TRBD2 matches 10 bases. The CDR3 is 14 residues long. Germline assignment: CDR1 MDHEN and CDR2 SYDVKM. J gave up 5 bases and V 5 bases, and 5 bases lay outside the gene matches. CDR3: CASSVASGSETQYF. CDR3 DNA: TGTGCCAGCAGTGTGGCTAGCGGGAGTGAGACCCAGTACTTC.

This rearrangement joins TRBV27 to TRBJ2-1; D may match TRBD1 or TRBD2 (6 bases each). From germline, CDR1 is MNHEY and CDR2 SMNVEV (reference sequence). The length of the CDR3 is 15 residues. Trimming took 1 base from V and 9 from J, leaving 16 bases between them. As DNA, the CDR3 is TGTGCCAGCAGTTTATTTGGGGGGCGACACCGTGAGCAGTTCTTC. Residues: CASSLFGGRHREQFF.

This clonotype was recorded many times. This rearrangement joins TRBV6-4 to TRBJ2-7; D possibly corresponds to TRBD2 (6 bases). The CDR3 has 16 amino acids. Germline V gene sequence: CDR1 MRHNA, CDR2 SNTAGT. V gave up 0 bases and J gave up 0 bases, with 12 bases separating them. In DNA form, the CDR3 reads TGTGCCAGCAGTGACTCGAGGCGGGAAAGCTCCTACGAGCAGTACTTC. Protein sequence: CASSDSRRESSYEQYF.

This clonotype has ten or more counts. This chain connects TRBV4-1 to TRBJ1-1; maybe TRBD1 (5 bases). This CDR3 has 14 residues. The V end was cut by 4 bases, the J end by 6 bases, with 15 bases between. Germline V CDR1 and CDR2: MGHRA, YSYEKL. The CDR3 loop reads CASSRGTLGPEAFF. CDR3 nucleotides: TGCGCCAGCAGCCGCGGGACGCTCGGGCCTGAAGCTTTCTTT.

The gene calls are TRBV9 and TRBJ1-2; 8 bases map to TRBD1. V shed 0 bases and J 6 bases; nucleotides not matched to a gene: 1. The CDR3 covers 13 residues. Looked up from germline, CDR1 is SGDLS and CDR2 is YYNGEE. The CDR3 region is CASSVVDRDGYTF. For the CDR3, the DNA is TGTGCCAGCAGCGTAGTGGACAGGGATGGCTACACCTTC.

The chain combines TRBV29-1 with TRBJ2-1; the D is unclear. Germline V lookup: CDR1 SQVTM, CDR2 ANQGSEA. The CDR3 is 12 amino acids. Trimming shortened V by 2 bases and J by 6 bases, and 8 bases separated the two germline ends. CDR3 region: CSVERSTNEQFF. The CDR3 bases are TGCAGCGTTGAAAGGTCTACCAATGAGCAGTTCTTC.

This sequence joins TRBV20-1 and TRBJ1-4; the D is unclear. The germline gives CDR1 DFQATT, CDR2 SNEGSKA (reference sequence). Between the trimmed V and J ends, which lost 5 bases and 5 bases, there was a span of 15 bases. CDR3 length: 14 amino acids. CDR3 region: CSAPPDTRNEKLFF. The CDR3 nucleotides read TGCAGTGCTCCGCCCGACACCAGGAATGAAAAACTGTTTTTT.